The clone carrying this T cell receptor (beta chain) was counted only a few times. What it binds is unknown. The data are from a study of T-cell memory formation after mild COVID-19. At the level of the study: Largely donor-specific TCR clusters were found. Study observations and caveats: Balance between CD4 and CD8 was seen in clones contracting day 15 to 85, and a CD4+ lean was seen in later expanders. Largely, contracting CD4+ clones fell within CM and EM, and contracting CD8+ clones within EMRA.

TCRdb called the 5' RACE reads again in MiXCR, with one record for every CDR3 protein. Counted here are roughly 100,000 distinct CDR3 sequences, 15% to 20% occurring once; the ten biggest clones make up more than 25%. Trimming took 3 bases from V and 13 from J, leaving 12 bases between them. CDR3 length equals 12 residues. The source material was PBMCs or a T cell subset sorted from them (not recorded which). This TCR derives from an adult woman who had mild COVID-19 (a few samples of this study predate the infection). Cell type and time point are not known. This chain links TRBV12-3 or TRBV12-4 with TRBJ1-4, with D possibly TRBD1 on 5 matching bases. In nucleotides, the CDR3 is TGTGCCAGCAGTTTTGGCGCGGGGGGACTGTTTTTT. Protein: CASSFGAGGLFF.